A selection of T cell receptor beta chains follows, all from one sample in a study of cytomegalovirus exposure and HLA in healthy donors. The table came from immunoSEQ multiplex PCR; TCRdb's copy has only in-frame clones and leaves some out. The table lists 85,000 to 130,000 clones, roughly 84% of them singletons. The sample taken for sequencing was PBMCs. The receptor set was obtained from a young woman in good health and CMV-seronegative. CDR3s include the opening cysteine and the closing phenylalanine or tryptophan. Fields, in order: D gene, J gene, V gene, clone size, CDR3 protein, CDR3 DNA. A D gene is named only where the DNA matches it firmly. Size is omitted from some rows. Given values are once, few, many or a class for expanded clones.

>TRBD1|TRBJ1-2|TRBV9|NA
CASSVAGTGYGYTF
TGTGCCAGCAGCGTCGCCGGGACAGGCTATGGCTACACCTTC
>TRBD1|TRBJ2-5|TRBV28|NA
CASSFRGPRTGFIQETQYF
TGTGCCAGCAGTTTCAGGGGCCCTAGGACAGGGTTTATACAAGAGACCCAGTACTTC
>NA|TRBJ1-5|TRBV21-1|NA
CASSPRDREDQPQHF
TGTGCCAGCAGCCCCCGGGATAGGGAAGATCAGCCCCAGCATTTT
>TRBD1|TRBJ1-5|TRBV19|NA
CASTMRGQGSNQPQHF
TGTGCCAGTACGATGAGGGGGCAGGGGAGCAATCAGCCCCAGCATTTT
>NA|TRBJ2-2|TRBV7-2|NA
CASSLAPGPNTGELFF
TGTGCCAGCAGCTTAGCCCCGGGTCCGAACACCGGGGAGCTGTTTTTT
>NA|TRBJ2-1|TRBV7-6|NA
CASSFRDSFNEQFF
TGTGCCAGCAGCTTCAGGGACTCGTTCAATGAGCAGTTCTTC
>NA|TRBJ2-7|TRBV11-3|few
CASSLSPGDTRSYEQYF
TGTGCCAGCAGCTTATCCCCAGGGGACACCCGCTCCTACGAGCAGTACTTC
>NA|TRBJ2-7|TRBV4-1|NA
CASSQEARSSYEQYF
TGCGCCAGCAGCCAAGAAGCTAGAAGCTCCTACGAGCAGTACTTC
>TRBD1|TRBJ2-6|TRBV19|few
CASSMTGKIAGANVLTF
TGTGCCAGTAGTATGACAGGGAAAATTGCTGGGGCCAACGTCCTGACTTTC
>NA|TRBJ2-7|TRBV27|NA
CASSLSPLYEQYF
TGTGCCAGCAGTTTATCCCCCCTATACGAGCAGTACTTC
>NA|TRBJ2-7|TRBV30|NA
CAWSVGASSYEQYF
TGTGCCTGGAGTGTAGGAGCGTCTAGCTACGAGCAGTACTTC
>NA|TRBJ2-7|TRBV18|NA
CASSPTATYEQYF
TGTGCCAGCTCACCGACAGCGACCTACGAGCAGTACTTC
>TRBD1|TRBJ2-7|TRBV7-9|once
CASSFQGDRYEQYF
TGTGCCAGCAGCTTCCAGGGGGACCGCTACGAGCAGTACTTC
>NA|TRBJ2-3|TRBV19|NA
CASKGWTSPSSTDTQYF
TGTGCCAGTAAGGGTTGGACATCTCCTTCTAGCACAGATACGCAGTATTTT
>TRBD1|TRBJ2-3|TRBV28|NA
CASSSLGQGDTDTQYF
TGTGCCAGCAGTTCCCTCGGACAGGGGGACACAGATACGCAGTATTTT
>NA|TRBJ1-6|TRBV27|NA
CARMMEQSYNSPLHF
TGTGCCAGAATGATGGAACAGAGCTATAATTCACCCCTCCACTTT
>NA|TRBJ2-1|TRBV5-1|NA
CASSVPGVNEQFF
TGCGCCAGCAGCGTTCCAGGGGTGAATGAGCAGTTCTTC
>TRBD1|TRBJ1-4|TRBV4-1|once
CASSPEAGGIRSDEKLFF
TGCGCCAGCAGCCCCGAGGCAGGGGGCATCAGGTCCGATGAAAAACTGTTTTTT
>NA|TRBJ2-5|TRBV19|NA
CASSGNDRETQYF
TGTGCCAGTAGTGGTAACGACAGAGAGACCCAGTACTTC
>NA|TRBJ1-2|TRBV6-5|few
CASAQGGSNYGYTF
TGTGCCAGCGCCCAGGGAGGTAGTAACTATGGCTACACCTTC
>NA|TRBJ2-2|TRBV7-3|NA
CASSFQATGELFF
TGTGCCAGCAGCTTTCAGGCCACCGGGGAGCTGTTTTTT
>NA|TRBJ1-1|TRBV7-9|once
CASSFFYFLGSQRTEAFF
TGTGCCAGCAGCTTTTTTTATTTCTTGGGCAGCCAAAGGACTGAAGCTTTCTTT
>NA|TRBJ1-3|TRBV6-5|NA
CASSPDSSSGNTIYF
TGTGCCAGCAGCCCTGACAGCTCCTCTGGAAACACCATATATTTT
>TRBD2|TRBJ2-1|TRBV4-3|NA
CASSQGLTSGGYNEQFF
TGCGCCAGCAGCCAAGGCTTAACTAGCGGGGGGTACAATGAGCAGTTCTTC
>NA|TRBJ2-7|TRBV5-6|few
CASSGYRYEQYF
TGTGCCAGCAGCGGCTACAGGTACGAGCAGTACTTC
>NA|TRBJ1-6|TRBV7-6|NA
CASSRGQYNSPLHF
TGTGCCAGCAGCCGGGGACAATATAATTCACCCCTCCACTTT
>TRBD2|TRBJ2-7|TRBV7-9|NA
CASSPSSGSYEQYF
TGTGCCAGCAGCCCGTCTAGCGGGAGCTACGAGCAGTACTTC
>TRBD2|TRBJ2-3|TRBV19|once
CASSMMAGGGDTQYF
TGTGCCAGTAGTATGATGGCGGGAGGTGGAGATACGCAGTATTTT
>TRBD2|TRBJ2-5|TRBV5-1|NA
CASGGGPRETQYF
TGCGCCAGCGGCGGGGGGCCTCGGGAGACCCAGTACTTC
>NA|TRBJ1-3|TRBV5-1|once
CASSPDSPSGNTIYF
TGCGCCAGCAGCCCGGACAGCCCCTCTGGAAACACCATATATTTT
>TRBD2|TRBJ2-7|TRBV2|NA
CASSRSASGIYEQYF
TGTGCCAGCAGTCGGTCGGCTAGCGGGATCTACGAGCAGTACTTC
>TRBD1|TRBJ2-1|TRBV29-1|NA
CSVTGTGAYNEQFF
TGCAGCGTGACCGGGACAGGGGCTTACAATGAGCAGTTCTTC
>NA|TRBJ2-7|TRBV7-8|NA
CASSIETGPEQYF
TGTGCCAGCAGCATCGAAACAGGTCCCGAGCAGTACTTC
>NA|TRBJ1-1|TRBV27|NA
CASSLSAQAEAFF
TGTGCCAGCAGTTTATCGGCCCAGGCTGAAGCTTTCTTT
>TRBD1|TRBJ2-7|TRBV30|NA
CAGGQGEWSEQYF
TGTGCCGGGGGACAGGGGGAGTGGTCCGAGCAGTACTTC
>NA|TRBJ2-1|TRBV11-3|NA
CASSSPTGYNEQFF
TGTGCCAGCAGCTCTCCAACAGGTTACAATGAGCAGTTCTTC
>NA|TRBJ2-2|TRBV15|once
CATSRASNTGELFF
TGTGCCACCAGCAGAGCCTCGAACACCGGGGAGCTGTTTTTT
>NA|TRBJ2-7|TRBV21-1|NA
CASSKAQGTSRSSYEQYF
TGTGCCAGCAGCAAAGCGCAAGGGACTAGCAGGAGCTCCTACGAGCAGTACTTC
>TRBD2|TRBJ2-1|TRBV5-1|NA
CASSSYGLAGINEQFF
TGCGCCAGCAGCTCGTATGGACTAGCGGGGATCAATGAGCAGTTCTTC